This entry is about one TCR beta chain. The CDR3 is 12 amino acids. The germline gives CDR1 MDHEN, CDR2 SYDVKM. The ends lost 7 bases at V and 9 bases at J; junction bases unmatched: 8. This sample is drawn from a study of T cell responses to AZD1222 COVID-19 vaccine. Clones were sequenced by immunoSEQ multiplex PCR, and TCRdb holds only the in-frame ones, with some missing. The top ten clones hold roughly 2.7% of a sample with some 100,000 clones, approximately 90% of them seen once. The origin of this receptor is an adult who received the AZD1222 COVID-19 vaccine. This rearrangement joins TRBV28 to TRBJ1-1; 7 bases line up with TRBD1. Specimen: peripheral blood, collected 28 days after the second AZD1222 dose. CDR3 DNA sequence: TGTGCCAGCACCACCCGGGACAGTAAAGCTTTCTTT. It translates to CASTTRDSKAFF.